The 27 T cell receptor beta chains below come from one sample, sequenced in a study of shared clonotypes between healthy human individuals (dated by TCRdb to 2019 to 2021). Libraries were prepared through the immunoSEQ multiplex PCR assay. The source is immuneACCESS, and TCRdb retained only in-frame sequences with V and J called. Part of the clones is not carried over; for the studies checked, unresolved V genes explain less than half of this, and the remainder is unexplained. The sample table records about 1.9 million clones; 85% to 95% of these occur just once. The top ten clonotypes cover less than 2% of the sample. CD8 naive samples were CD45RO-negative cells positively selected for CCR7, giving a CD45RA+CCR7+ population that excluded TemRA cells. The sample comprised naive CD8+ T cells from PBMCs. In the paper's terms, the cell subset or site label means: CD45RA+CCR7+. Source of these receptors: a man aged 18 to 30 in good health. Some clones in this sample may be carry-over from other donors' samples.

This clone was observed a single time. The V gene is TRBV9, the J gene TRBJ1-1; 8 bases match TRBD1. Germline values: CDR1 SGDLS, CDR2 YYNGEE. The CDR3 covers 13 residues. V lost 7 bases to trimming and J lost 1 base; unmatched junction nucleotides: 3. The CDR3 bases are TGTGCCAGCGGGACAGGAGGGAACACTGAAGCTTTCTTT. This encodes CASGTGGNTEAFF.

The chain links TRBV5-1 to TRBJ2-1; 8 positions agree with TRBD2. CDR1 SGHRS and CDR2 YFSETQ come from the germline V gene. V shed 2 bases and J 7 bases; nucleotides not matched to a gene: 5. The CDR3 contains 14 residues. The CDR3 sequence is CASSFAGGINEQFF. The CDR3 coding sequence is TGCGCCAGCAGCTTTGCGGGAGGTATTAATGAGCAGTTCTTC.

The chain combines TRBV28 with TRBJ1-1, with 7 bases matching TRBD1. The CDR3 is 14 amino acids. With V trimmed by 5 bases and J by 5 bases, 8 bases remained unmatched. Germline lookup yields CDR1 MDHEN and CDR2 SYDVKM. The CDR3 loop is CASSLSKTGTEAFF. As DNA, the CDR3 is TGTGCCAGCAGTCTATCTAAGACAGGGACTGAAGCTTTCTTT.

The CDR3 DNA follows: TGTGCCAGCAGCTTAGCGCTCAGCCCGTACGAGCAGTACTTC. Translation: CASSLALSPYEQYF. The chain joins TRBV11-3 to TRBJ2-5; D remains ambiguous. The J call could be wrong; TRBJ2-7 is a better fit for the DNA end. This CDR3 spans 14 amino acids. The germline CDR1 and CDR2 sequences are SGHNT and YENEEA.

The CDR3 here is CASSVGVRFNEQFF. The CDR3 nucleotides are TGTGCCAGCAGTGTGGGAGTAAGGTTCAATGAGCAGTTCTTC. V usage is TRBV28 and J usage is TRBJ2-1; D is perhaps TRBD2 (5 bases). The germline V and J ends were trimmed by 5 bases and 6 bases, with 14 bases remaining between them. The length of the CDR3 is 14 residues. Germline V CDR1 and CDR2: MDHEN, SYDVKM.

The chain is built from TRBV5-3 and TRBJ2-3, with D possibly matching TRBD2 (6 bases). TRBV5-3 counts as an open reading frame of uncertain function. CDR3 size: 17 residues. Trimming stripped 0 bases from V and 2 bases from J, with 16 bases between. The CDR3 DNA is TGTGCCAGAAGCTTGGAGGGGCGGGAACTTCCCACAGATACGCAGTATTTT. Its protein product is CARSLEGRELPTDTQYF.

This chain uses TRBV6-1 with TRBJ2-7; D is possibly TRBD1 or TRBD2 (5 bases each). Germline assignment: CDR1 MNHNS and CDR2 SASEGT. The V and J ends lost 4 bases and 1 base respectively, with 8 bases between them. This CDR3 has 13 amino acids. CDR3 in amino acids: CASSVGESYEQYF. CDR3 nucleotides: TGTGCCAGCAGTGTGGGGGAATCCTACGAGCAGTACTTC.

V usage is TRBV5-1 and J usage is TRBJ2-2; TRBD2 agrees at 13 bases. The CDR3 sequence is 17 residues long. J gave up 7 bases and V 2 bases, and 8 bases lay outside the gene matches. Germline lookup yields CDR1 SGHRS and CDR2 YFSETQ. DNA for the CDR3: TGCGCCAGCAGCTTTACTAGCGGGAGGGCCACGGGCGGGGAGCTGTTTTTT. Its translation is CASSFTSGRATGGELFF. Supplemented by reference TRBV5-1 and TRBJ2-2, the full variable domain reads KAGVTQTPRYLIKTRGQQVTLSCSPISGHRSVSWYQQTPGQGLQFLFEYFSETQRNKGNFPGRFSGRQFSNSRSEMNVSTLELGDSALYLCASSFTSGRATGGELFFGEGSRLTVL.

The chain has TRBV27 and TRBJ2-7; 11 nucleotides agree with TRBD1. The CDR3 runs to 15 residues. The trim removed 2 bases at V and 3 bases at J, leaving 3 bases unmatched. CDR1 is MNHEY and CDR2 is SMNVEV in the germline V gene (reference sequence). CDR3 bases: TGTGCCAGCAGTTTAATGGGGACAGGGGGCTACGAGCAGTACTTC. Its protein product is CASSLMGTGGYEQYF.

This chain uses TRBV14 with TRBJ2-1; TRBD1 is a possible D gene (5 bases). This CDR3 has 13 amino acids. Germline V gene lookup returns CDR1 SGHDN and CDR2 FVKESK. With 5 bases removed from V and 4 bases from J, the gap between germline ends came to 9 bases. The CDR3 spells CASSKGRYNEQFF. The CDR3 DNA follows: TGTGCCAGCAGCAAGGGGCGGTACAATGAGCAGTTCTTC.

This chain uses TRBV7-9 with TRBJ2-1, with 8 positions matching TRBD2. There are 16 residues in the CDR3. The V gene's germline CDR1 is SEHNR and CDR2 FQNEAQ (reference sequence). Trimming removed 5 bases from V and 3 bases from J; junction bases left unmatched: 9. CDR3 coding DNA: TGTGCCAGCAGCCAAGGGGCGAGCGGGGGCTACAATGAGCAGTTCTTC. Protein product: CASSQGASGGYNEQFF.

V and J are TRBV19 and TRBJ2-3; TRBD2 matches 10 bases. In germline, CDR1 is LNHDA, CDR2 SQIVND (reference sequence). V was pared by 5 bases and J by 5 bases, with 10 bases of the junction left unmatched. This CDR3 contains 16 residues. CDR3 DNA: TGTGCCAGTAGTGTTCTAGCGGGAGATTTGGTAGATACGCAGTATTTT. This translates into CASSVLAGDLVDTQYF. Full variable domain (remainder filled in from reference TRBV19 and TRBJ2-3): DGGITQSPKYLFRKEGQNVTLSCEQNLNHDAMYWYRQDPGQGLRLIYYSQIVNDFQKGDIAEGYSVSREKKESFPLTVTSAQKNPTAFYLCASSVLAGDLVDTQYFGPGTRLTVL.

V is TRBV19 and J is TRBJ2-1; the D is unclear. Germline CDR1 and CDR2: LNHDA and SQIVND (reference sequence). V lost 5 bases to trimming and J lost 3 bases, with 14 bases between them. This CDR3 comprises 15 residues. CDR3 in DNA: TGTGCCAGTAGTGGGATCCTCGTAGGCTACAATGAGCAGTTCTTC. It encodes CASSGILVGYNEQFF.

CDR3 in amino acids: CASEGSGSHHEQYF. In nucleotides, the CDR3 is TGTGCCAGCGAAGGGTCAGGGTCTCATCACGAGCAGTACTTC. V usage is TRBV2 and J usage is TRBJ2-7, with D possibly matching TRBD1 (5 bases). Trimming took off 8 bases at V and 5 bases at J, with 19 bases between the two ends. The CDR3 is 14 residues long. The germline V gene encodes CDR1 SNHLY and CDR2 FYNNEI.

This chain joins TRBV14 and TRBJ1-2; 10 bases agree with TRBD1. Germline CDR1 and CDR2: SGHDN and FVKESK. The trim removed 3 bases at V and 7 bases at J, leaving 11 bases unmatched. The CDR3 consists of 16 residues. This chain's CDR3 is CASSQIQGQGIGGYTF. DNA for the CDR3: TGTGCCAGCAGCCAGATCCAGGGACAGGGGATTGGTGGCTACACCTTC.

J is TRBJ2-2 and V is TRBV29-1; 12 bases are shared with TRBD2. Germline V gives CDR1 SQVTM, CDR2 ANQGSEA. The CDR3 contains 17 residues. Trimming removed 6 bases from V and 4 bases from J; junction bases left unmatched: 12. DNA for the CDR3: TGCAGCGTCGAGAGAGGTTCTAGCGGGAGGGTCACCGGGGAGCTGTTTTTT. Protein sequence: CSVERGSSGRVTGELFF.

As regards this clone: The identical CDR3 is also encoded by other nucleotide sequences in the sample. The CDR3 loop is CASSVEGGPYEQYF. The CDR3, as DNA: TGTGCCAGCAGCGTAGAAGGGGGACCCTACGAGCAGTACTTC. This chain links TRBV9 with TRBJ2-7, with D possibly being TRBD1 (6 bases). V gave up 0 bases and J gave up 2 bases, with 9 bases separating them. The CDR3 covers 14 residues. Germline CDR1 SGDLS, CDR2 YYNGEE. Drawing the rest from reference TRBV9 and TRBJ2-7, the complete variable domain is DSGVTQTPKHLITATGQRVTLRCSPRSGDLSVYWYQQSLDQGLQFLIQYYNGEERAKGNILERFSAQQFPDLHSELNLSSLELGDSALYFCASSVEGGPYEQYFGPGTRLTVT.

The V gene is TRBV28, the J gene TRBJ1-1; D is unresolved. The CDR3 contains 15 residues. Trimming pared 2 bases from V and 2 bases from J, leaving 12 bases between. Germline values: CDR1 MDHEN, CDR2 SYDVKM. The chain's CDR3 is CASSLPPELNTEAFF. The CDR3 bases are TGTGCCAGCAGTTTACCCCCAGAGCTCAACACTGAAGCTTTCTTT.

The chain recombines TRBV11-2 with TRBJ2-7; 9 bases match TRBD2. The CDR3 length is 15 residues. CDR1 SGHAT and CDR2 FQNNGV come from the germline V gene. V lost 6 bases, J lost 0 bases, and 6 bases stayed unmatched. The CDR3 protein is CASRPTSGSSYEQYF. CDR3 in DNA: TGTGCCAGCAGACCGACTAGCGGAAGCTCCTACGAGCAGTACTTC.

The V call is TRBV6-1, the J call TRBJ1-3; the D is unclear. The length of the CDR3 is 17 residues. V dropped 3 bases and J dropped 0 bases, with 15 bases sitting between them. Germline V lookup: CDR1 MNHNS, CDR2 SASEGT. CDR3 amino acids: CASSELERIGSGNTIYF. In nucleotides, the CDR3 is TGTGCCAGCAGTGAGCTCGAGAGGATCGGCTCTGGAAACACCATATATTTT.

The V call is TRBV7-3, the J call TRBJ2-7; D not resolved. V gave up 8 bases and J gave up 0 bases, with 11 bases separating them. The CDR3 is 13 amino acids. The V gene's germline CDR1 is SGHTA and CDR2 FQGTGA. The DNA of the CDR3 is TGTGCCAGCGCGGCAGGCCACTCCTACGAGCAGTACTTC. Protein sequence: CASAAGHSYEQYF.

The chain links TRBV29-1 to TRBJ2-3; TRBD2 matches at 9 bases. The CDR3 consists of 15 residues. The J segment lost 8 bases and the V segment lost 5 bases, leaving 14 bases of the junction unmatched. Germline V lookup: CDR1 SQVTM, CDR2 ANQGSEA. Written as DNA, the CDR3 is TGCAGCGTTTCCGGTGGGCTAGCGGGATTTGCTACGCAGTATTTT. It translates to CSVSGGLAGFATQYF.

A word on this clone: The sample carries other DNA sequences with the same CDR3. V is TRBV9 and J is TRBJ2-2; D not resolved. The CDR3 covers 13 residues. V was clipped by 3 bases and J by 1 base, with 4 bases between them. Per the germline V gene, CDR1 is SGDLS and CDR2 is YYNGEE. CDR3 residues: CASSAQNTGELFF. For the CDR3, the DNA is TGTGCCAGCAGCGCCCAGAACACCGGGGAGCTGTTTTTT.

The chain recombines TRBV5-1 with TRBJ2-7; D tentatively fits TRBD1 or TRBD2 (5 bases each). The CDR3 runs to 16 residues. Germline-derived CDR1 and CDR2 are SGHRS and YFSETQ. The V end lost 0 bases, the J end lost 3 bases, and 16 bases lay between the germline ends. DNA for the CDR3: TGCGCCAGCAGCTTGGCCGGGACCGGACAAAGCTACGAGCAGTACTTC. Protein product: CASSLAGTGQSYEQYF. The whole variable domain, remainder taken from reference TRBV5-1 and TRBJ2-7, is KAGVTQTPRYLIKTRGQQVTLSCSPISGHRSVSWYQQTPGQGLQFLFEYFSETQRNKGNFPGRFSGRQFSNSRSEMNVSTLELGDSALYLCASSLAGTGQSYEQYFGPGTRLTVT.

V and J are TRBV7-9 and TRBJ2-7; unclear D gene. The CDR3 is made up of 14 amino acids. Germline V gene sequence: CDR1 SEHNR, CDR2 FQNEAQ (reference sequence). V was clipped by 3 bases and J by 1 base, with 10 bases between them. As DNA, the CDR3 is TGTGCCAGCAGCTTTGGCAGCCTTTCCTACGAGCAGTACTTC. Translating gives CASSFGSLSYEQYF.

CDR3 nucleotides: TGTGCCAGCAGTGAGGACTATCGGTCCGGGGCCTATGGCTACACCTTC. Translating gives CASSEDYRSGAYGYTF. The rearrangement uses TRBV6-1 and TRBJ1-2; maybe TRBD1 (5 bases). The V end lost 3 bases, the J end lost 4 bases, and 18 bases lay between the germline ends. The CDR3 is made up of 16 amino acids. CDR1 MNHNS and CDR2 SASEGT come from the germline V gene.

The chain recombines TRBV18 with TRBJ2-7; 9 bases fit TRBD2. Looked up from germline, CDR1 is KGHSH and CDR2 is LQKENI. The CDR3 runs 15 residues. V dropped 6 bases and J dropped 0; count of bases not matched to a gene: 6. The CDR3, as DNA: TGTGCCAGCTCTCGGACTAGCGAAAGCTCCTACGAGCAGTACTTC. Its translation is CASSRTSESSYEQYF.